A single sample is the source of the 23 T cell receptor beta chains below, sequenced in a study of vaccination effects on CD4 cells after COVID-19. Here immunoSEQ multiplex PCR was the method, and the copy in TCRdb shows in-frame clones only, minus some. The repertoire holds about 66,000 clones, with approximately 76% as singletons. Their specific antigens are unknown. ViraFEST assay sequencing came after antigen-specific CD4+ T cells were expanded with viral peptide pools. Cells that had been cultured for approximately eleven days were the source of isolated CD4+ T cells. Either the BNT162b2 or mRNA-1273 vaccine was given to participants in two doses. The sample here was CD4+ T cells from PBMCs cultured with HCoV-OC43 spike peptides, taken after COVID-19 vaccination. Subset: HCoV-OC43 spike overlapping peptide pool stimulation. These receptors all stem from a human donor who received a COVID-19 vaccine.

The chain is built from TRBV4-1 and TRBJ1-3, with TRBD1 identical over 10 bases. The CDR3 is 18 residues long. Germline V CDR1 and CDR2: MGHRA, YSYEKL. J lost 2 bases, V lost 1 base, and 8 bases had no gene match. As DNA, the CDR3 is TGCGCCAGCAGCCAAGGCCCACCCGGGACAGGGGCTGGAAACACCATATATTTT. Its translation is CASSQGPPGTGAGNTIYF.

The chain combines TRBV3-1 (or the pseudogene TRBV3-2) with TRBJ2-5; D is perhaps TRBD2 (5 bases). V lost 1 base, J lost 7 bases, and 16 bases lay in between. This CDR3 spans 15 amino acids. The germline V gene has CDR1 LGHDT and CDR2 YNNKEL (reference sequence). The CDR3 reads CASSQGITSIGTQYF. The CDR3 DNA is TGTGCCAGCAGCCAAGGTATAACTAGTATCGGGACCCAGTACTTC.

This chain joins TRBV7-2 and TRBJ1-2, with TRBD1 matching over 9 bases. There are 14 residues in the CDR3. Germline V gene data show CDR1 as SGHTA and CDR2 as FQGNSA. V lost 5 bases to trimming and J lost 6 bases; unmatched junction nucleotides: 7. The CDR3 coding sequence is TGTGCCAGCAGCGCATTCGGGACAGGGAATGGCTACACCTTC. This translates into CASSAFGTGNGYTF.

The chain employs TRBV18 and TRBJ1-1; D is possibly TRBD1 (6 bases). Trimming left V 5 bases short and J 3 bases short, with 22 bases between. The CDR3 has 17 amino acids. In germline, CDR1 is KGHSH, CDR2 LQKENI. This CDR3 reads CASSSQEGHSSDTEAFF. The CDR3 region has the DNA TGTGCCAGCTCATCCCAAGAGGGACATTCCTCTGACACTGAAGCTTTCTTT.

The J gene is TRBJ1-5, the V gene TRBV5-1, with unresolved D. V dropped 0 bases and J dropped 0 bases, with 10 bases sitting between them. In germline, CDR1 is SGHRS, CDR2 YFSETQ. The CDR3 spans 16 residues. The CDR3 region is CASSLVVQYSNQPQHF. In nucleotides, the CDR3 is TGCGCCAGCAGCTTGGTTGTACAGTATAGCAATCAGCCCCAGCATTTT.

The rearrangement joins TRBV3-1 (or the pseudogene TRBV3-2) to TRBJ2-2, with D possibly called TRBD1 or TRBD2 (5 bases each). The germline V and J ends were trimmed by 6 bases and 0 bases, with 23 bases remaining between them. Germline V gene lookup returns CDR1 LGHDT and CDR2 YNNKEL (reference sequence). The CDR3 is 19 amino acids. The CDR3 sequence is CASSPLAPLGATNTGELFF. CDR3 nucleotide sequence: TGTGCCAGCAGTCCCTTAGCGCCTCTAGGGGCGACGAACACCGGGGAGCTGTTTTTT.

V and J are TRBV18 and TRBJ2-2; a possible D gene is TRBD2 (6 bases). The CDR3 is 15 amino acids. V was clipped by 3 bases and J by 2 bases, with 10 bases between them. The germline V gene encodes CDR1 KGHSH and CDR2 LQKENI. The CDR3 region is CASSPYGGNTGELFF. The CDR3 DNA follows: TGTGCCAGCTCACCCTACGGGGGTAACACCGGGGAGCTGTTTTTT.

V gene TRBV20-1 combines with J gene TRBJ1-2; D remains unclear. V lost 5 bases and J 6 bases, leaving 10 bases between the germline ends. Germline CDR1 reads DFQATT; CDR2 reads SNEGSKA (reference sequence). This CDR3 has 11 amino acids. The CDR3 DNA reads TGCAGTGCTGTGAGTGGTAATGGCTACACCTTC. Translated, it gives CSAVSGNGYTF.

This chain uses TRBV5-1 with TRBJ1-1; possible D gene TRBD1, 6 bases. This CDR3 is built from 13 residues. Germline V gene lookup returns CDR1 SGHRS and CDR2 YFSETQ. V was shortened by 4 bases and J by 5 bases, with 12 bases between the two germline ends. The CDR3 sequence is CASSNTGLTEAFF. The CDR3 region has the DNA TGCGCCAGCAGCAACACAGGGCTGACTGAAGCTTTCTTT.

This clone was detected only once. V and J are TRBV6-6 and TRBJ1-3, with 7 bases fitting TRBD1. The CDR3 sequence is 15 residues long. J lost 4 bases, V lost 6 bases, and 9 bases had no gene match. CDR1 and CDR2 (germline): MNHNY, SVGAGI (reference sequence). The CDR3 here is CASSGTAPRGNTIYF. The CDR3 DNA is TGTGCCAGCAGCGGGACAGCCCCCCGGGGAAACACCATATATTTT.

The chain is built from TRBV2 and TRBJ1-2; 9 bases fit TRBD1. Germline assignment: CDR1 SNHLY and CDR2 FYNNEI. V lost 6 bases and J lost 6; bases outside the gene matches: 11. This CDR3 is 15 amino acids long. The CDR3 DNA reads as TGTGCCAGCAGAGACCCGGGACAGGGCGTTAATGGCTACACCTTC. The encoded protein is CASRDPGQGVNGYTF.

J is TRBJ2-1 and V is TRBV7-9; 8 nucleotides align to TRBD1. This CDR3 region has 15 residues. The trim removed 2 bases at V and 8 bases at J, leaving 8 bases unmatched. In germline, CDR1 is SEHNR, CDR2 FQNEAQ (reference sequence). This chain's CDR3 is CASSLNTGGSYEQFF. The CDR3 region has the DNA TGTGCCAGCAGCTTAAATACAGGGGGTTCCTATGAGCAGTTCTTC.

The CDR3 protein is CASSRGGSSRVNTEAFF. CDR3 DNA sequence: TGTGCCAGCAGTCGAGGGGGTTCCTCAAGGGTGAACACTGAAGCTTTCTTT. The V gene is TRBV6-6, the J gene TRBJ1-1; perhaps TRBD1 as D (6 bases). The CDR3 spans 17 residues. Between the trimmed V and J ends, which lost 5 bases and 0 bases, there was a span of 19 bases. The germline CDR1 and CDR2 sequences are MNHNY and SVGAGI (reference sequence).

The chain uses TRBV5-8 and TRBJ1-1; maybe TRBD1 (6 bases). Trimming took off 7 bases at V and 1 base at J, with 14 bases between the two ends. This CDR3 contains 14 residues. Germline V gene lookup returns CDR1 SGHTS and CDR2 YDEGEE. The CDR3 DNA follows: TGTGCCAGCCCGGGGGGGGCGCGGAACACTGAAGCTTTCTTT. Translation gives CASPGGARNTEAFF. Complete variable domain (other parts from reference TRBV5-8 and TRBJ1-1): EAGVTQSPTHLIKTRGQQATLRCSPISGHTSVYWYQQALGLGLQFLLWYDEGEERNRGNFPPRFSGRQFPNYSSELNVNALELEDSALYLCASPGGARNTEAFFGQGTRLTVV.

V usage is TRBV7-3 and J usage is TRBJ2-3; TRBD1 aligns across 7 bases. Unmatched junction bases numbered 5, after V lost 5 bases and J lost 6 bases. Germline loops: CDR1 SGHTA, CDR2 FQGTGA. This CDR3 has 13 amino acids. CDR3 coding DNA: TGTGCCAGCAGCATCAACAGGGGTGATACGCAGTATTTT. It codes for CASSINRGDTQYF. Together with reference TRBV7-3 and TRBJ2-3, the CDR3 gives the full variable domain: GAGVSQTPSNKVTEKGKYVELRCDPISGHTALYWYRQSLGQGPEFLIYFQGTGAADDSGLPNDRFFAVRPEGSVSTLKIQRTERGDSAVYLCASSINRGDTQYFGPGTRLTVL.

This clone has more than one count but fewer than ten. The CDR3 here is CASSSRGPGANVLTF. The CDR3 nucleotides read TGTGCCAGCAGTTCCAGGGGACCCGGGGCCAACGTCCTGACTTTC. The chain uses TRBV6-2 or TRBV6-3 and TRBJ2-6, with TRBD1 as a possible D gene (6 bases). CDR3 length: 15 amino acids. Germline lookup yields CDR1 MNHEY and CDR2 SVGEGT. V was cut by 4 bases and J by 4 bases, with 11 bases left in between.

This clone has just a few counts. The chain uses TRBV5-1 and TRBJ1-1; D is possibly TRBD1 (6 bases). The CDR3 is made up of 14 amino acids. Deletions cut 8 bases from V and 0 bases from J, with 14 bases between. CDR1 and CDR2 from the germline V gene are SGHRS and YFSETQ. The CDR3 sequence: CASTLGGMNTEAFF. CDR3 DNA sequence: TGCGCCAGTACATTAGGGGGGATGAACACTGAAGCTTTCTTT.

The chain uses TRBV6-6 and TRBJ1-2; D is possibly TRBD1 (6 bases). This CDR3 has 13 residues. Germline CDR1 is MNHNY and CDR2 is SVGAGI (reference sequence). Trimming stripped 5 bases from V and 2 bases from J, with 9 bases between. The CDR3 sequence is CASSQQGNYGYTF. The DNA for the CDR3 is TGTGCCAGCAGTCAACAGGGAAACTATGGCTACACCTTC.

A few counts support this clone. CDR3: CASSQGRWNEKLFF. Here the CDR3 DNA reads TGCGCCAGCAGCCAAGGACGGTGGAATGAAAAACTGTTTTTT. The V and J genes are TRBV4-1 and TRBJ1-4; D is unresolved. The CDR3 spans 14 residues. In germline, CDR1 is MGHRA, CDR2 YSYEKL. Trimming pared 1 base from V and 5 bases from J, leaving 8 bases between.

In this sample, this clone turned up a few times. The chain employs TRBV2 and TRBJ2-7; D not resolved. The V end lost 5 bases, the J end lost 3 bases, and 11 bases lay between the germline ends. CDR1 SNHLY and CDR2 FYNNEI come from the germline V gene. This CDR3 is built from 13 residues. The CDR3 loop is CASSSGSRYEQYV. The DNA for the CDR3 is TGTGCCAGCAGTTCCGGGTCCCGCTACGAGCAGTACGTC.

The J gene is TRBJ2-3, the V gene TRBV4-3, with D tentatively TRBD1 or TRBD2 (5 bases each). Trimming removed 0 bases from V and 1 base from J, with 8 bases in between. The V gene's germline CDR1 is LGHNA and CDR2 YSLEER. The CDR3 runs to 15 residues. The CDR3 bases are TGCGCCAGCAGCCAAGAGACGGGGCGCACAGATACGCAGTATTTT. This gives the protein CASSQETGRTDTQYF.

This clone showed up just a few times. The rearrangement uses TRBV9 and TRBJ2-2; possible D gene TRBD2, 5 bases. V dropped 5 bases and J dropped 0 bases, with 8 bases sitting between them. Germline lookup yields CDR1 SGDLS and CDR2 YYNGEE. CDR3 size: 14 residues. CDR3: CASRVSANTGELFF. The CDR3 coding sequence is TGTGCCAGCAGGGTTAGCGCGAACACCGGGGAGCTGTTTTTT.

DNA for the CDR3: TGTGCCACCAGCAGAGATCAACCCAGCACAGATACGCAGTATTTT. Amino acid sequence: CATSRDQPSTDTQYF. The V gene is TRBV15, the J gene TRBJ2-3; D remains unclear. CDR1 is LNHNV, CDR2 YYDKDF, per germline (reference sequence). V lost 0 bases to trimming and J lost 0 bases, with 7 bases between them. The CDR3 sequence is 15 residues long.